The source of this TCR beta chain is a study of cytomegalovirus exposure and HLA in healthy donors. Findings of the study overall: For most TCR beta V segments, an earlier analysis put the productive rate at about 87% or about 30% of the time.

From germline, CDR1 is SGDLS and CDR2 YYNGEE. This CDR3 contains 14 residues. The V and J ends lost 1 base and 1 base respectively, with 7 bases between them. Use of 60 Vbeta and 13 Jbeta primers characterized the PCR. Profiled with immunoSEQ multiplex PCR; TCRdb holds only in-frame clones, not every one. This table has some 100,000 clones, more than 75% appearing once. This clone was counted only a few times. Antigen unknown. The rearrangement links TRBV9 to TRBJ2-3; D gene ambiguous. This TCR derives from a woman between 45 and 60 years old in good health and CMV-seropositive. Sequencing was done on a sample of PBMCs. The CDR3 region is CASSVFEGTDTQYF. CDR3 nucleotide sequence: TGTGCCAGCAGCGTATTCGAGGGCACAGATACGCAGTATTTT. Looking up the rest from reference TRBV9 and TRBJ2-3 gives the full variable domain: DSGVTQTPKHLITATGQRVTLRCSPRSGDLSVYWYQQSLDQGLQFLIQYYNGEERAKGNILERFSAQQFPDLHSELNLSSLELGDSALYFCASSVFEGTDTQYFGPGTRLTVL.